A selection of T cell receptor beta chains follows, all from one sample in a study of Graves' ophthalmopathy and Graves' hyperthyroidism. TCRdb re-derived calls from the multiplex PCR reads in MiXCR, one entry per CDR3 protein. The table shows a few hundred thousand distinct CDR3 sequences, with about 17% occurring only once. Sequenced sample: peripheral blood. The receptors derive from an adult woman with stable Graves' hyperthyroidism. Both conserved end residues are part of each CDR3. A D gene is named only where the DNA matches it firmly. The size field is filled for only some rows; it gives once, few, many or a size class.

D gene: NA; V gene: TRBV3-1; clone size: NA; J gene: TRBJ1-6; CDR3 DNA: TGTGCCAGCAGCCCGCGTAGGGGAGGAAATTCACCCCTCCACTTT; CDR3 protein: CASSPRRGGNSPLHF
D gene: TRBD2; V gene: TRBV24-1; clone size: many; J gene: TRBJ2-2; CDR3 DNA: TGTGCCACCAGTGATGGGGCACTGGCGGGAGGGCCTGTTCCCTACCACGGGGAGCTGTTTTTT; CDR3 protein: CATSDGALAGGPVPYHGELFF
D gene: TRBD2; V gene: TRBV20-1; clone size: many; J gene: TRBJ2-7; CDR3 DNA: TGCAGTGCTAGAGATGTAGCGGGAGTGGGGGAGCAGTACTTC; CDR3 protein: CSARDVAGVGEQYF
D gene: NA; V gene: TRBV4-3; clone size: few; J gene: TRBJ2-7; CDR3 DNA: TGCGCCAGCAGCCAAGCTCTGGCAGGGGGGGAAGACGAGCAGTACTTC; CDR3 protein: CASSQALAGGEDEQYF
D gene: NA; V gene: TRBV11-2; clone size: many; J gene: TRBJ2-2; CDR3 DNA: TGTGCCAGCATCCACACTAACACCGGGGAGCTGTTTTTT; CDR3 protein: CASIHTNTGELFF
D gene: NA; V gene: TRBV11-1; clone size: many; J gene: TRBJ2-7; CDR3 DNA: TGTGCCAGCAGCCACATCCCCCTCGGGACAAGGGGCCACGAGCAGTACTTC; CDR3 protein: CASSHIPLGTRGHEQYF
D gene: TRBD2; V gene: TRBV7-2; clone size: many; J gene: TRBJ2-7; CDR3 DNA: TGTGCCAGCAGCTTTTCCACTGCACTAGCGACCGAGCAGTACTTC; CDR3 protein: CASSFSTALATEQYF
D gene: NA; V gene: TRBV7-2; clone size: many; J gene: TRBJ1-5; CDR3 DNA: TGTGCCAGCAGCTTGGACGGCTACAATCAGCCCCAGCATTTT; CDR3 protein: CASSLDGYNQPQHF
D gene: NA; V gene: TRBV29-1; clone size: many; J gene: TRBJ1-1; CDR3 DNA: TGCAGCCAGATCACTAGGACGGGGGCTTTCTTT; CDR3 protein: CSQITRTGAFF
D gene: TRBD1; V gene: TRBV6-5; clone size: many; J gene: TRBJ1-2; CDR3 DNA: TGTGCCAGCAGTTCCCGGGACAGATTCAACTATGGCTACACCTTC; CDR3 protein: CASSSRDRFNYGYTF
D gene: NA; V gene: TRBV20-1; clone size: many; J gene: TRBJ2-4; CDR3 DNA: TGCAGTGCTAGAGATGGGCGCAGTTTGGGGAACATTCAGTACTTC; CDR3 protein: CSARDGRSLGNIQYF
D gene: NA; V gene: TRBV7-2; clone size: many; J gene: TRBJ1-2; CDR3 DNA: TGTGCCAGCAGCACCCGACAGGCTAACTATGGCTACACCTTC; CDR3 protein: CASSTRQANYGYTF
D gene: NA; V gene: TRBV7-9; clone size: many; J gene: TRBJ1-1; CDR3 DNA: TGTGCCAGCAGCTTAGAGCTTGAAGACACTGAAGCTTTCTTT; CDR3 protein: CASSLELEDTEAFF
D gene: NA; V gene: TRBV10-3; clone size: many; J gene: TRBJ2-2; CDR3 DNA: TGTGCCATCAAGCGGACAGAGAACACCGGGGAGCTGTTTTTT; CDR3 protein: CAIKRTENTGELFF
D gene: TRBD2; V gene: TRBV28; clone size: many; J gene: TRBJ2-7; CDR3 DNA: TGTGCCAGCACCTCAGTCGGGACTAGCGCCGTGTACGAGCAGTACTTC; CDR3 protein: CASTSVGTSAVYEQYF
D gene: NA; V gene: TRBV4-1; clone size: many; J gene: TRBJ1-3; CDR3 DNA: TGCGCCAGCAGCCAAGTTTTTGAAAACACCATATATTTT; CDR3 protein: CASSQVFENTIYF
D gene: NA; V gene: TRBV19; clone size: many; J gene: TRBJ1-1; CDR3 DNA: TGTGCCACCCAGGGGAACGAGAACACTGAAGCTTTCTTT; CDR3 protein: CATQGNENTEAFF
D gene: TRBD1; V gene: TRBV11-1; clone size: many; J gene: TRBJ2-2; CDR3 DNA: TGTGCCAGCAGCCCACCGGGACAGGGAGTTCGCACCGGGGAGCTGTTTTTT; CDR3 protein: CASSPPGQGVRTGELFF
D gene: NA; V gene: TRBV15; clone size: many; J gene: TRBJ2-4; CDR3 DNA: TGTGCCACCAGCAGAGAATCGCAGGGGGGAGCCAAAAACATTCAGTACTTC; CDR3 protein: CATSRESQGGAKNIQYF
D gene: NA; V gene: TRBV12-3/TRBV12-4; clone size: many; J gene: TRBJ1-2; CDR3 DNA: TGTGCCAGCAGTTTAGGCCAGGATGGCTACACCTTC; CDR3 protein: CASSLGQDGYTF
D gene: NA; V gene: TRBV12-3/TRBV12-4; clone size: many; J gene: TRBJ2-7; CDR3 DNA: TGTGCCAGCAGTTTATCAGGGGGAGGAAGTTACGAGCAGTACTTC; CDR3 protein: CASSLSGGGSYEQYF